These 21 T cell receptor beta chains were all obtained from the same sample, sequenced in a study of T cell repertoires in cytomegalovirus infection. The antigens these receptors bind are not known. TCRdb used MiXCR to reprocess the reads, holding one entry per CDR3 protein. The data contain about 310,000 distinct CDR3 sequences, around a quarter of them singletons. This material consisted of cultured PBMCs, taken from culture after CMV antigen stimulation. These receptors were collected from a human donor in good health (CMV status not recorded). Some clones in this sample may be carry-over from other donors' samples.

V usage is TRBV6-6 and J usage is TRBJ1-5; 12 bases map to TRBD1. V was pared by 3 bases and J by 6 bases, with 6 bases of the junction left unmatched. CDR1 is MNHNY and CDR2 is SVGAGI in the germline V gene (reference sequence). This CDR3 contains 16 residues. CDR3 sequence reads: CASSYPLGQGAQPQHF. In DNA form, the CDR3 reads TGTGCCAGCAGTTATCCTCTGGGACAGGGGGCTCAGCCCCAGCATTTT.

This clonotype has only a few counts. This chain links TRBV6-2 or TRBV6-3 with TRBJ1-2; D is unresolved. The CDR3 sequence is 15 residues long. The V and J ends lost 0 bases and 2 bases respectively, with 10 bases between them. The germline V gene has CDR1 MNHEY and CDR2 SVGEGT. CDR3 coding DNA: TGTGCCAGCAGTTACTCGAAACAAGGGAACTATGGCTACACCTTC. Amino acids: CASSYSKQGNYGYTF.

About this clonotype itself: This may be a read error, as it is one base from a much larger clone. The J gene is TRBJ2-1, the V gene TRBV9; TRBD2 matches 9 bases. Germline CDR1 reads SGDLS; CDR2 reads YYNGEE. Trimming removed 2 bases from V and 3 bases from J; junction bases left unmatched: 0. This CDR3 is 14 amino acids long. The CDR3: CASSVTSGYNEQFF. DNA for the CDR3: TGTGCCAGCAGCGTGACTAGCGGCTACAATGAGCAGTTCTTC. Full variable domain (missing parts from reference TRBV9 and TRBJ2-1): DSGVTQTPKHLITATGQRVTLRCSPRSGDLSVYWYQQSLDQGLQFLIQYYNGEERAKGNILERFSAQQFPDLHSELNLSSLELGDSALYFCASSVTSGYNEQFFGPGTRLTVL.

The sample holds many counts of this clonotype. The V call is TRBV4-1, the J call TRBJ2-5; D is perhaps TRBD2 (6 bases). This CDR3 is built from 13 residues. Germline V gives CDR1 MGHRA, CDR2 YSYEKL. Between the trimmed V and J ends, which lost 1 base and 7 bases, there was a span of 10 bases. The CDR3 protein is CASSQVGGTTQYF. CDR3 coding DNA: TGCGCCAGCAGCCAAGTTGGGGGGACGACCCAGTACTTC.

The rearrangement uses TRBV29-1 and TRBJ2-3; D is perhaps TRBD2 (5 bases). The CDR3 contains 14 residues. V gave up 3 bases and J gave up 0 bases, with 10 bases separating them. Germline V lookup: CDR1 SQVTM, CDR2 ANQGSEA. The CDR3 reads CSVDLAVSTDTQYF. The CDR3 region has the DNA TGCAGCGTTGATCTAGCCGTCAGCACAGATACGCAGTATTTT.

Comment on this clonotype: Germline is not matched at one junction end, which may reflect a read error. The CDR3 region is CASSWGGLADNEQFF. For the CDR3, the DNA is TGCGCCAGCAGCTGGGGGGGACTAGCAGACAATGAGCAGTTCTTC. The chain employs TRBV13 and TRBJ2-1; 9 bases are a match to TRBD2. This CDR3 comprises 15 residues. CDR1 is PRHDT, CDR2 FYEKMQ, per germline (reference sequence).

This chain connects TRBV3-1 to TRBJ2-1, with D tentatively TRBD1 (5 bases). The V gene lost 2 bases and the J gene lost 6 bases, with 11 bases spanning the gap. The CDR3 loop spans 14 amino acids. Germline V gene sequence: CDR1 LGHDT, CDR2 YNNKEL (reference sequence). The CDR3 loop reads CASSQSGNINEQFF. The CDR3 bases are TGTGCCAGCAGCCAATCAGGGAATATCAATGAGCAGTTCTTC.

The sample holds a few counts of this clonotype. The chain uses TRBV18 and TRBJ1-2, with 10 bases aligning to TRBD1. Looked up from germline, CDR1 is KGHSH and CDR2 is LQKENI. There are 15 residues in the CDR3. The V and J ends lost 4 bases and 2 bases, in that order; junction bases with no gene match: 4. Written as DNA, the CDR3 is TGTGCCAGCTCACTACGGACAGGGGGAAACTATGGCTACACCTTC. This codes for CASSLRTGGNYGYTF.

This clonotype was seen a few times. V usage is TRBV5-5 and J usage is TRBJ2-5; weak D call: TRBD1 (5 bases). The germline gives CDR1 SGHKS, CDR2 YYEKEE (reference sequence). The CDR3 runs 15 residues. Trimming took off 5 bases at V and 2 bases at J, with 16 bases between the two ends. CDR3 sequence: CASRIKPGPQETQYF. CDR3 DNA: TGTGCCAGCAGGATCAAGCCAGGGCCTCAAGAGACCCAGTACTTC.

The V gene is TRBV5-6, the J gene TRBJ2-1; 12 bases are shared with TRBD2. The CDR3 sequence is 15 residues long. Germline V gives CDR1 SGHDT, CDR2 YYEEEE. After removal of 2 bases from V and 6 bases from J, the junction contained 3 bases not matched to a gene. CDR3 residues: CASSFTSGRSNEQFF. CDR3 sequence (DNA): TGTGCCAGCAGCTTCACTAGCGGGAGGAGCAATGAGCAGTTCTTC.

As regards this clonotype: Germline and junction disagree at one end, which may indicate a read error. This chain uses TRBV7-7 with TRBJ2-3; TRBD2 aligns across 8 bases. Germline V gene sequence: CDR1 SSHAT, CDR2 FNYEAQ (reference sequence). This CDR3 is 14 amino acids long. Written as DNA, the CDR3 is TGTGCTAGCAGCTTAGCGGGACGGGGGGATACGCAGTATTTT. Encoded protein: CASSLAGRGDTQYF.

This clonotype has at least ten counts. V and J are TRBV7-9 and TRBJ1-5; D unresolved. Trimming shortened V by 2 bases and J by 11 bases, and 19 bases separated the two germline ends. This CDR3 has 15 residues. In germline, CDR1 is SEHNR, CDR2 FQNEAQ (reference sequence). The DNA of the CDR3 is TGTGCCAGCAGCTTACAACATGAGGACGCCACGGCCCAGCATTTT. This gives the protein CASSLQHEDATAQHF.

This clonotype was found a few times. V gene TRBV30 combines with J gene TRBJ1-3; D is unclear. Trimming removed 2 bases from V and 0 bases from J, with 8 bases in between. This CDR3 has 14 amino acids. CDR1 and CDR2 from the germline V gene are GTSNPN and SVGIG (reference sequence). The DNA of the CDR3 is TGTGCCTGGAGTTCCCTGAGCTCTGGAAACACCATATATTTT. This gives the protein CAWSSLSSGNTIYF.

This clonotype was counted between two and nine times. Mismatch with germline at one junction end may stem from a read error. The genes are TRBV5-3 and TRBJ1-5; D gene uncertain. TRBV5-3 has ORF status, its function being uncertain. This CDR3 has 16 residues. For the CDR3, the DNA is TGTGCCAGCAGCTTGGCCGCTACTAGTGGCAATCAGCCCCAGCATTTT. It translates to CASSLAATSGNQPQHF.

Written as DNA, the CDR3 is TGTGCCAGCTCACGAAGCACGTCGGAGCAGTACGTC. Its translation: CASSRSTSEQYV. The rearrangement links TRBV18 to TRBJ2-7; D remains unclear. Germline V gene sequence: CDR1 KGHSH, CDR2 LQKENI. The V gene lost 4 bases and the J gene lost 7 bases, with 11 bases spanning the gap. CDR3 length: 12 amino acids.

The CDR3 region is CASSYSQGARGYTF. The DNA of the CDR3 is TGTGCCAGCAGTTACTCTCAGGGGGCGCGGGGCTACACCTTC. The genes are TRBV6-6 and TRBJ1-2; 8 positions match TRBD1. V was pared by 0 bases and J by 8 bases, with 5 bases of the junction left unmatched. Germline CDR1 and CDR2: MNHNY and SVGAGI (reference sequence). The CDR3 contains 14 residues.

The chain employs TRBV7-2 and TRBJ2-6; D possibly corresponds to TRBD2 (6 bases). The CDR3 runs to 17 residues. Trimming took 4 bases from V and 2 from J, leaving 15 bases between them. Germline assignment: CDR1 SGHTA and CDR2 FQGNSA. The CDR3 DNA sequence: TGTGCCAGCAGCTCAGGGACTGTGGGGACTGGGGCCAACGTCCTGACTTTC. It is translated as CASSSGTVGTGANVLTF.

In this sample, this clonotype turned up a few times. This chain links TRBV7-6 with TRBJ2-7, with 9 bases fitting TRBD2. Germline V gene data show CDR1 as SGHVS and CDR2 as FNYEAQ. The CDR3 length is 14 residues. With 2 bases clipped from V and 5 bases from J, the junction kept 4 bases outside the gene matches. CDR3 bases: TGTGCCAGCAGCTTATTTAGCGGGAGCAACGAGCAGTACGTC. Encoded protein: CASSLFSGSNEQYV.

This sequence joins TRBV11-2 and TRBJ1-6, with 9 bases fitting TRBD1. V shed 4 bases, J shed 8 bases, and the junction held 6 bases outside the gene matches. Per germline, CDR1 SGHAT and CDR2 FQNNGV. The CDR3 is 15 residues long. The CDR3 spells CASSSPRTGDSPLHF. The CDR3 bases are TGTGCCAGCAGCTCCCCTCGGACAGGGGATTCACCCCTCCACTTT.

The rearrangement uses TRBV7-2 and TRBJ2-7; weak D call: TRBD2 (7 bases). The length of the CDR3 is 13 residues. Germline loops: CDR1 SGHTA, CDR2 FQGNSA. Trimming left V 8 bases short and J 4 bases short, with 15 bases between. The CDR3 nucleotides read TGTGCCAGCGGGGGGGGGCGCGGGTACGAGCAGTACTTC. Translated, it gives CASGGGRGYEQYF.

This clonotype was observed a handful of times. The chain couples TRBV11-3 to TRBJ2-4, with 7 bases identical to TRBD2. The CDR3 contains 14 residues. Per the germline V gene, CDR1 is SGHNT and CDR2 is YENEEA. The trim removed 5 bases at V and 4 bases at J, leaving 5 bases unmatched. DNA for the CDR3: TGTGCCAGCAGCCCGGGGGGAGGGAAAAACATTCAGTACTTC. Protein: CASSPGGGKNIQYF.